This T cell receptor (beta chain) was profiled in a study of tumor and adjacent non-tumor tissue in lung cancer. Overall study: Histology: about a dozen adenocarcinoma, 2 squamous cell carcinoma, 1 small cell lung cancer.

A modified ARM-PCR protocol with three rounds of nested PCR amplified TCRbeta. TCRdb used MiXCR to reprocess the multiplex PCR reads, holding one entry per CDR3 protein. In the table there are about 80,000 distinct CDR3 sequences, roughly 80% of which are singletons. Germline V CDR1 and CDR2: MNHEY, SVGAGI. With 6 bases clipped from V and 10 bases from J, the junction kept 11 bases outside the gene matches. This CDR3 spans 14 amino acids. No cell sorting was done before RNA was extracted from the tissue. Distant lung tissue was collected more than 3 cm away from the tumor edge. Between August and November 2014, newly diagnosed, chemotherapy-naive lung cancer patients underwent thoracic surgery in China. Study-level findings and limits: Tumor tissue had significantly higher TCR diversity than normal lung.

This clonotype is a singleton in its sample. Its specificity is unknown. The source of this sequence is a man in his sixties with non-small cell lung cancer. The sequencing input was distant non-tumor lung tissue. J is TRBJ2-1 and V is TRBV6-5; TRBD2 agrees at 8 bases. This CDR3 reads CASRPAGERHEQFF. DNA of the CDR3: TGTGCCAGCAGACCAGCGGGAGAGAGGCACGAGCAGTTCTTC.